This T cell receptor (beta chain) was sequenced for a study of OX40 agonist ivuxolimab in advanced cancers. Findings of the study overall: Normalized T-cell clonal expansion was also low in a subset of nonresponders.

As for this clone: Its target is not known.

V lost 0 bases to trimming and J lost 2 bases; unmatched junction nucleotides: 4. Germline V lookup: CDR1 SGHTA, CDR2 FQGNSA. The CDR3 length is 16 residues. Clones were read by immunoSEQ multiplex PCR, and TCRdb kept only the in-frame ones, dropping some. The sample has roughly 56,000 clones; roughly 85% are singletons. Drawing of blood for sampling happened at baseline, at cycle 4 day 1, and at cycle 7 day 1. Specimen: CD4+ or CD8+ T cells sorted from blood, collected in a trial of the OX40 agonist ivuxolimab. The chain couples TRBV7-2 to TRBJ2-5, with 9 bases matching TRBD2. This clonotype was obtained from an adult with an advanced solid tumor such as melanoma, head and neck, liver or kidney cancer. CDR3 protein: CASSLARSGGQETQYF. CDR3 in DNA: TGTGCCAGCAGCTTAGCGCGTAGCGGGGGTCAAGAGACCCAGTACTTC.